These T cell receptor beta chains were read from a single sample in a study of tumor and adjacent non-tumor tissue in lung cancer. TCRdb independently ran MiXCR on the multiplex PCR reads; one entry per CDR3 protein. The repertoire holds 70,000 to 90,000 distinct CDR3 sequences, with 75% to 90% as singletons. The sequencing sample was made of lung tumor tissue. All receptors come from a woman between 45 and 60 years old with non-small cell lung cancer. CDR3s include the opening cysteine and the closing phenylalanine or tryptophan. Each record gives: J gene, clone size, D gene, V gene, CDR3 DNA, CDR3 protein. D genes are given only for firm matches. Some rows mark clone size as missing; the rest say once, few, many or name a class of expanded clone.

j_call: TRBJ2-2; clone_size: .; d_call: TRBD2; v_call: TRBV6-6; cdr3_nt: TGTGCCAACACTGCGGGAGTCGGGGAGCTGTTTTTT; cdr3_aa: CANTAGVGELFF
j_call: TRBJ2-5; clone_size: .; d_call: .; v_call: TRBV11-2; cdr3_nt: TGTGACAGCAGCTTCGCGCGAGGGCCGGAGACCCACTACTTC; cdr3_aa: CDSSFARGPETHYF
j_call: TRBJ1-2; clone_size: .; d_call: .; v_call: TRBV10-2; cdr3_nt: TGCGCCAGCAGACGGGACAATTATGGCTACATCTTC; cdr3_aa: CASRRDNYGYIF
j_call: TRBJ2-2; clone_size: .; d_call: .; v_call: TRBV6-5; cdr3_nt: TGTGTCAGCAGAACCGGGACCAAAGACACCGGGGAACCGTTTTTT; cdr3_aa: CVSRTGTKDTGEPFF
j_call: TRBJ1-1; clone_size: .; d_call: .; v_call: TRBV29-1; cdr3_nt: TGTAGCGTTGGGGAGGGTCCGATGAACACTCAAGCTTTCTTT; cdr3_aa: CSVGEGPMNTQAFF
j_call: TRBJ2-1; clone_size: .; d_call: .; v_call: TRBV29-1; cdr3_nt: TGCAGCGTTGAGGGGGCTAGCTCCCGCTCCTACAATGAGCAGTTCTTC; cdr3_aa: CSVEGASSRSYNEQFF
j_call: TRBJ2-7; clone_size: once; d_call: .; v_call: TRBV10-2; cdr3_nt: TGCGCCAGCAGTGAGTCTGAGATTCCCTTCTACGAGCAGTACTTC; cdr3_aa: CASSESEIPFYEQYF
j_call: TRBJ2-3; clone_size: .; d_call: .; v_call: TRBV7-8; cdr3_nt: TGTGCCAGCTGCTTAAATGTAGCGCGAGTTACAGATACACAGTATTTT; cdr3_aa: CASCLNVARVTDTQYF
j_call: TRBJ1-1; clone_size: once; d_call: TRBD1; v_call: TRBV6-1; cdr3_nt: TGTACTAGCAGACCGGGACAGGGAACAATTGAAGCTTTCTTT; cdr3_aa: CTSRPGQGTIEAFF
j_call: TRBJ2-7; clone_size: .; d_call: .; v_call: TRBV6-1; cdr3_nt: TGTACCAACAGCTGGGACTCGAACTACGAGCAGTACTTC; cdr3_aa: CTNSWDSNYEQYF
j_call: TRBJ2-7; clone_size: .; d_call: .; v_call: TRBV7-9; cdr3_nt: TGTACCAGCAGCTTCTCGGGCGGACCTGAGCCTTTC; cdr3_aa: CTSSFSGGPEPF
j_call: TRBJ2-1; clone_size: .; d_call: TRBD2; v_call: TRBV20-1; cdr3_nt: TGCAGTGTTAGATTAGCGGGAGGGCCGAAGAGTGTGCAGTTCTTC; cdr3_aa: CSVRLAGGPKSVQFF
j_call: TRBJ2-1; clone_size: .; d_call: TRBD2; v_call: TRBV20-1; cdr3_nt: TGCAGTGCTCGATCTCCTAGTATGAGGGACTATGTGCAGTTCTTC; cdr3_aa: CSARSPSMRDYVQFF
j_call: TRBJ2-1; clone_size: .; d_call: TRBD1; v_call: TRBV6-6; cdr3_nt: TGTGCCAACAGTTACGGGACAGGGCATTCCAGTGAGCAATTCTTC; cdr3_aa: CANSYGTGHSSEQFF
j_call: TRBJ2-5; clone_size: .; d_call: TRBD2; v_call: TRBV20-1; cdr3_nt: TGCAGTGCTAGAAATTATCTCCAGGGACTAGCGGGAGAGACCGAGTACTTC; cdr3_aa: CSARNYLQGLAGETEYF
j_call: TRBJ1-1; clone_size: .; d_call: TRBD1; v_call: TRBV6-2/TRBV6-3; cdr3_nt: TGTGGTAGCAGTGGTGACAGGGGCGGGTACACAGAAGCTTTCTTT; cdr3_aa: CGSSGDRGGYTEAFF
j_call: TRBJ2-2; clone_size: .; d_call: TRBD2; v_call: TRBV11-1; cdr3_nt: TGTGCCAGCAGCTACCAGTGGGAGGGCATCGGGGAGCTGTTTTTT; cdr3_aa: CASSYQWEGIGELFF
j_call: TRBJ2-7; clone_size: .; d_call: TRBD1; v_call: TRBV20-1; cdr3_nt: TGCAGTGCTAAAACGCAGGGGGCCGAGTACGAGCAGTACTTC; cdr3_aa: CSAKTQGAEYEQYF
j_call: TRBJ2-4; clone_size: .; d_call: .; v_call: TRBV4-1; cdr3_nt: TGCGCCAGCAGCCAAGAGATGTGGCGGGAAGGCTCCTTATCCAAAAACATTCAGTACTTC; cdr3_aa: CASSQEMWREGSLSKNIQYF
j_call: TRBJ1-3; clone_size: .; d_call: .; v_call: TRBV6-1; cdr3_nt: TGTGCCAGCAGTGAATATGGTTCTGGAAACACCATATATTTT; cdr3_aa: CASSEYGSGNTIYF
j_call: TRBJ2-3; clone_size: once; d_call: TRBD2; v_call: TRBV6-5; cdr3_nt: TGTGCCAGCAGTAACAGACTAGCGGGAGGGTTAACAGATACGCAGTATTTT; cdr3_aa: CASSNRLAGGLTDTQYF
j_call: TRBJ1-5; clone_size: .; d_call: .; v_call: TRBV20-1; cdr3_nt: TGCTGTGCTTCAAACACAGGAGGAGCCAATCAGCCCCAGCATTTT; cdr3_aa: CCASNTGGANQPQHF
j_call: TRBJ2-2; clone_size: .; d_call: TRBD2; v_call: TRBV6-1; cdr3_nt: TGTGCCAGCATCCTAGCGGGAGTGCGAATCGGGGAGCTGTTTTTT; cdr3_aa: CASILAGVRIGELFF
j_call: TRBJ1-6; clone_size: once; d_call: TRBD1; v_call: TRBV6-1; cdr3_nt: TGTACCGACAGTGAACAGGGGGCGAATAATTCACGCCTCCACTTT; cdr3_aa: CTDSEQGANNSRLHF
j_call: TRBJ1-1; clone_size: .; d_call: .; v_call: TRBV20-1; cdr3_nt: TGCAGTGCTTACCGGGACACCATGAACATTGAAACTTTCTTT; cdr3_aa: CSAYRDTMNIETFF
j_call: TRBJ2-3; clone_size: once; d_call: TRBD2; v_call: TRBV28; cdr3_nt: TGTGCCAGCACAAGCTTCTACGGGAGGGGCACAGATACTCAGTTTTTT; cdr3_aa: CASTSFYGRGTDTQFF
j_call: TRBJ2-3; clone_size: .; d_call: .; v_call: TRBV29-1; cdr3_nt: TGCAGCGTTGATGGCGGAAACACAGTTACGCAGTATTTT; cdr3_aa: CSVDGGNTVTQYF
j_call: TRBJ1-4; clone_size: .; d_call: TRBD1; v_call: TRBV10-1; cdr3_nt: TGCGCCATCAGTGAGTCGGACAGGGATGGGGCAACTAATGAAAAACTGTTTTTT; cdr3_aa: CAISESDRDGATNEKLFF
j_call: TRBJ2-1; clone_size: .; d_call: TRBD2; v_call: TRBV20-1; cdr3_nt: TGCAGTGCTACAGCTAGCGGGAGGTCTGGCGAGCAGTTCTTC; cdr3_aa: CSATASGRSGEQFF
j_call: TRBJ2-4; clone_size: .; d_call: .; v_call: TRBV6-6; cdr3_nt: TGTGCCAGGAGTTACTCAGTCGGGGTCTTAGCGGATCTAGCCAAGAACATTCGGTACTTC; cdr3_aa: CARSYSVGVLADLAKNIRYF
j_call: TRBJ2-1; clone_size: .; d_call: .; v_call: TRBV6-2/TRBV6-3; cdr3_nt: TGTGCCAGCAGTAATTCGGGCGGTTTCTACAATGAGCAGTTCTTC; cdr3_aa: CASSNSGGFYNEQFF
j_call: TRBJ2-1; clone_size: once; d_call: .; v_call: TRBV5-6; cdr3_nt: TGTGCCAGCAGTTTAGAGGAAGGCCTCACCCCCACGCAGCGTTATGAGCAGTTCTTC; cdr3_aa: CASSLEEGLTPTQRYEQFF
j_call: TRBJ2-5; clone_size: .; d_call: .; v_call: TRBV28; cdr3_nt: TGTGCCAGCAGTTTACGGCACCTTCCTGAGACCCACTACTTC; cdr3_aa: CASSLRHLPETHYF
j_call: TRBJ2-1; clone_size: .; d_call: .; v_call: TRBV29-1; cdr3_nt: TGCAGCGTTGTAGTGAGGGCTAGCGATGAGCAGTTTTTC; cdr3_aa: CSVVVRASDEQFF
j_call: TRBJ2-5; clone_size: .; d_call: .; v_call: TRBV20-1; cdr3_nt: TGCAGTGAGATACAGGAACCCATGGAGACCCAGTACTTC; cdr3_aa: CSEIQEPMETQYF
j_call: TRBJ2-5; clone_size: few; d_call: .; v_call: TRBV15; cdr3_nt: TGTGCTACCAGCAGAGATGTAGTTGTGGAGACCCAGTACTTC; cdr3_aa: CATSRDVVVETQYF
j_call: TRBJ2-3; clone_size: few; d_call: TRBD2; v_call: TRBV28; cdr3_nt: TGTGCCAACAGTTTGGTTGCGGGAGGGTCAGATACGCAGTATTTT; cdr3_aa: CANSLVAGGSDTQYF
j_call: TRBJ1-2; clone_size: .; d_call: .; v_call: TRBV5-4; cdr3_nt: TGTACCAGCAGCGACGACCGACAGCTCTATGGCTACACCTTT; cdr3_aa: CTSSDDRQLYGYTF
j_call: TRBJ2-6; clone_size: once; d_call: .; v_call: TRBV29-1; cdr3_nt: .; cdr3_aa: CSAWALGNSVANVPTF
j_call: TRBJ2-5; clone_size: .; d_call: .; v_call: TRBV29-1; cdr3_nt: TGCAGCGTTGAGAAATCCGGGGCCCTACTAAGGGACCAGTACTTC; cdr3_aa: CSVEKSGALLRDQYF
j_call: TRBJ2-7; clone_size: .; d_call: .; v_call: TRBV29-1; cdr3_nt: TGCAGCGTTGAAGTTAGCGGTATGGGGCAGTACTTC; cdr3_aa: CSVEVSGMGQYF
j_call: TRBJ2-1; clone_size: .; d_call: .; v_call: TRBV10-3; cdr3_nt: TGTGCCTCCAGGGAGAGCTACAGTGAGCAGTTCTTC; cdr3_aa: CASRESYSEQFF
j_call: TRBJ2-3; clone_size: .; d_call: .; v_call: TRBV6-1; cdr3_nt: TGTGCCAGCAGTCTGGACAGTTCCTTAGATACGCAGTATTTT; cdr3_aa: CASSLDSSLDTQYF
j_call: TRBJ2-3; clone_size: .; d_call: TRBD2; v_call: TRBV28; cdr3_nt: TGTGCCAGCAGTCACCCTAGCGGGAGGGCAGTGGGAACATATACGCAGTATTTT; cdr3_aa: CASSHPSGRAVGTYTQYF
j_call: TRBJ2-1; clone_size: .; d_call: TRBD2; v_call: TRBV4-1; cdr3_nt: TGCGCTAGCAGCCAAGGGAATAGCGGGCCTTACAATAAGCAGTTCTTC; cdr3_aa: CASSQGNSGPYNKQFF
j_call: TRBJ2-3; clone_size: .; d_call: TRBD2; v_call: TRBV20-1; cdr3_nt: TGCACTGTCGCGAGGGGGTTCGGGGGGGGCACAGATACGCAGTATTTT; cdr3_aa: CTVARGFGGGTDTQYF